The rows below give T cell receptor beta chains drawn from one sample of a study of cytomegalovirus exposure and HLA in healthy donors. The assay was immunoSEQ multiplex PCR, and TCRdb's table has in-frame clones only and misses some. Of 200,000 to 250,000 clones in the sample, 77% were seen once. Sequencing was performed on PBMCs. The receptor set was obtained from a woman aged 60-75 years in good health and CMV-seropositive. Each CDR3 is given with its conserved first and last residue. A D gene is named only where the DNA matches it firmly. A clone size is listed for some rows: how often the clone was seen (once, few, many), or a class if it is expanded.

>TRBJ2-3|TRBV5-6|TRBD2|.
CASSSRTSGGIDTQYF
TGTGCCAGCAGCTCAAGGACTAGCGGGGGGATAGATACGCAGTATTTT
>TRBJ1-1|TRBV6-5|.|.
CASKTGPSGTEAFF
TGTGCCAGCAAGACGGGACCTAGCGGCACTGAAGCTTTCTTT
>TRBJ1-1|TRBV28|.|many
CASSQNGRGNTEAFF
TGTGCCAGCAGTCAAAACGGGAGGGGGAACACTGAAGCTTTCTTT
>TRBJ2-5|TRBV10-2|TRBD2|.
CASSESSGRIQETQYF
TGCGCCAGCAGTGAGTCCAGCGGGAGAATCCAAGAGACCCAGTACTTC
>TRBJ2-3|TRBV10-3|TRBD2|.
CAIRRAGGPVDTQYF
TGTGCCATCAGGAGAGCGGGGGGGCCTGTGGATACGCAGTATTTT
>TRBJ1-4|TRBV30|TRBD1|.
CAWNRGDEKLFF
TGTGCCTGGAACAGGGGAGATGAAAAACTGTTTTTT
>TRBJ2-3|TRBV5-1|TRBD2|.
CASTNGAGVTDTQYF
TGCGCCAGCACCAATGGGGCGGGGGTCACAGATACGCAGTATTTT
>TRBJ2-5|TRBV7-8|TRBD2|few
CASSLLASLAGGIETQYF
TGTGCCAGCAGCTTACTGGCGTCGCTAGCGGGGGGGATCGAGACCCAGTACTTC
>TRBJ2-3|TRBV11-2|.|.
CASSLFVHTQYF
TGTGCCAGCAGCTTATTCGTTCATACGCAGTATTTT
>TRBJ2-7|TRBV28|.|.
CASSFPGGRREQYF
TGTGCCAGCAGTTTTCCCGGGGGGCGCCGCGAGCAGTACTTC
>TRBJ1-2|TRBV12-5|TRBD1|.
CASGTGQGIYGYTF
TGTGCTAGTGGTACGGGACAGGGGATCTATGGCTACACCTTC
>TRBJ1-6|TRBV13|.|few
CASTPGGLNSPLHF
TGTGCCAGCACCCCGGGGGGGTTAAATTCACCCCTCCACTTT
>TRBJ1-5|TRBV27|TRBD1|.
CASSSDRERRNQPQHF
TGTGCCAGCAGTTCCGACAGGGAGCGGCGCAATCAGCCCCAGCATTTT
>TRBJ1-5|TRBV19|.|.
CASSMGGLQPQHF
TGTGCCAGTAGTATGGGAGGGCTTCAGCCCCAGCATTTT
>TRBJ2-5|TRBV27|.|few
CASLPLGQGNQETQYF
TGTGCCAGCTTACCCCTGGGGCAGGGGAACCAAGAGACCCAGTACTTC
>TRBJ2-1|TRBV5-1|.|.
CASSLAGAEQFF
TGCGCCAGCAGCTTGGCGGGAGCTGAGCAGTTCTTC
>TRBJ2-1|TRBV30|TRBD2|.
CAWGPMAGGYNEQFF
TGTGCCTGGGGTCCTATGGCGGGAGGTTACAATGAGCAGTTCTTC
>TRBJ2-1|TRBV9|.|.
CASSVGGRELNEQFF
TGTGCCAGCAGCGTAGGGGGGCGGGAGTTGAATGAGCAGTTCTTC
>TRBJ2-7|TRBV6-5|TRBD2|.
CARQTSGRRIEQYF
TGTGCCAGGCAGACTAGCGGGAGGCGAATTGAGCAGTACTTC
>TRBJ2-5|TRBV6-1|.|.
CASKVPGGLETQYF
TGTGCCAGCAAAGTACCTGGAGGGCTAGAGACCCAGTACTTC
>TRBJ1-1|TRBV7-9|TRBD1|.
CASSLQGGTEAFF
TGTGCCAGCAGCCTACAGGGGGGCACTGAAGCTTTCTTT
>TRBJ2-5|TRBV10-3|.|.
CAIRAGTQETQYF
TGTGCCATCCGAGCCGGGACACAAGAGACCCAGTACTTC